The 20 T cell receptor beta chains reported below all come from one sample, sequenced in a study of neurological immune-mediated disorders. Time point noted: longitudinal time-point 3. TCRdb ran MiXCR on the 5' RACE reads and lists one entry per CDR3 protein. The repertoire includes roughly 53,000 distinct CDR3 sequences, 8% to 9% of them detected once, and under 2.5% sits in the top ten. The specimen was PBMCs. Source of these receptors: a middle-aged woman in good health.

For this clonotype: This clone may be a read error of a much larger clone one base away. The rearrangement uses TRBV20-1 and TRBJ1-5; D is undetermined. Germline V gene data show CDR1 as DFQATT and CDR2 as SNEGSKA (reference sequence). Trimming pared 0 bases from V and 1 base from J, leaving 4 bases between. This CDR3 contains 13 residues. CDR3 sequence reads: CSAREQSNQPQHF. For the CDR3, the DNA is TGCAGTGCTAGAGAACAGAGCAATCAGCCCCAGCATTTT.

This clonotype was seen at least ten times. The chain carries TRBV29-1 and TRBJ1-2; TRBD1 is a possible D gene (6 bases). The CDR3 covers 13 residues. Germline loops: CDR1 SQVTM, CDR2 ANQGSEA. V gave up 5 bases and J gave up 4 bases, with 14 bases separating them. CDR3 nucleotide sequence: TGCAGCGTTTGGACAGAATCAAGCTATGGCTACACCTTC. This gives the protein CSVWTESSYGYTF.

This clonotype appeared many times. This rearrangement joins TRBV5-1 to TRBJ2-5; D is undetermined. The CDR3 extends over 16 amino acids. The ends were cut back, 0 bases at V and 5 bases at J, with 17 bases in the middle. Per the germline V gene, CDR1 is SGHRS and CDR2 is YFSETQ. The DNA of the CDR3 is TGCGCCAGCAGCTTGGCGCCCCGAAGAGCAGTGGAGACCCAGTACTTC. This sequence encodes CASSLAPRRAVETQYF.

This clonotype was found a few times. V gene TRBV7-2 combines with J gene TRBJ1-5; D not resolved. The CDR3 is 12 amino acids. V was clipped by 2 bases and J by 5 bases, with 4 bases between them. Germline CDR1 is SGHTA and CDR2 is FQGNSA. CDR3 nucleotide sequence: TGTGCCAGCAGCTTATCCTATCAGCCCCAGCATTTT. Residues: CASSLSYQPQHF.

In its sample, this clonotype was seen many times. This chain uses TRBV4-1 with TRBJ1-3; D unclear. Germline V gene data show CDR1 as MGHRA and CDR2 as YSYEKL. The V gene lost 0 bases and the J gene lost 1 base, with 7 bases spanning the gap. The CDR3 is 15 residues long. CDR3 residues: CASSQEGASGNTIYF. The CDR3 DNA is TGCGCCAGCAGCCAAGAAGGAGCATCTGGAAACACCATATATTTT.

In this sample, this clonotype turned up many times. The V and J genes are TRBV10-1 and TRBJ2-3; TRBD1 aligns across 8 bases. The V gene end was trimmed by 1 base and the J gene end by 2 bases; junction bases not matched to a gene: 11. Germline assignment: CDR1 WNHNN and CDR2 SYGVQD (reference sequence). CDR3 size: 18 residues. The CDR3 spells CASSELSLMTGVTDTQYF. CDR3 coding DNA: TGCGCCAGCAGTGAGTTGTCCTTGATGACAGGGGTCACAGATACGCAGTATTTT.

This clonotype was detected only a few times. The rearrangement links TRBV5-1 to TRBJ2-2, with TRBD2 matching over 11 bases. The CDR3 length is 17 residues. Losses at the gene ends were 4 bases for V and 0 bases for J; bases not matched to a gene: 5. Germline V gene lookup returns CDR1 SGHRS and CDR2 YFSETQ. Here the CDR3 DNA reads TGCGCCAGCAGCCTCGGGACTAGCGGACCGAACACCGGGGAGCTGTTTTTT. This encodes CASSLGTSGPNTGELFF. Drawing the rest from reference TRBV5-1 and TRBJ2-2, the complete variable domain is KAGVTQTPRYLIKTRGQQVTLSCSPISGHRSVSWYQQTPGQGLQFLFEYFSETQRNKGNFPGRFSGRQFSNSRSEMNVSTLELGDSALYLCASSLGTSGPNTGELFFGEGSRLTVL.

This clonotype has ten or more counts. This chain connects TRBV29-1 to TRBJ2-3; TRBD2 aligns across 8 bases. The CDR3 loop spans 14 amino acids. V was pared by 6 bases and J by 2 bases, with 7 bases of the junction left unmatched. CDR1 and CDR2 from the germline V gene are SQVTM and ANQGSEA. Here the CDR3 DNA reads TGCAGCGTAAAGTGGACTAGCCCCACAGATACGCAGTATTTT. Protein: CSVKWTSPTDTQYF.

This clonotype was seen more than once but under ten times. This chain links TRBV7-2 with TRBJ1-3, with 8 nucleotides matching TRBD1. This CDR3 comprises 16 residues. Germline CDR1 and CDR2: SGHTA and FQGNSA. V shed 4 bases and J 0 bases; nucleotides not matched to a gene: 5. CDR3 DNA sequence: TGTGCCAGCAGCTCGGACAGGGTACGCTCTGGAAACACCATATATTTT. Protein sequence: CASSSDRVRSGNTIYF.

This clonotype has at least ten counts. J is TRBJ2-3 and V is TRBV20-1; no firm D call. V was trimmed by 0 bases and J by 0 bases, leaving 10 bases between them. CDR1 DFQATT and CDR2 SNEGSKA come from the germline V gene (reference sequence). CDR3 length: 15 residues. CDR3 coding DNA: TGCAGTGCTAGAGAGGGTTTATTCAGCACAGATACGCAGTATTTT. It specifies CSAREGLFSTDTQYF.

This clonotype was seen only a few times. This rearrangement joins TRBV12-3 or TRBV12-4 to TRBJ2-1, with D possibly matching TRBD1 (6 bases). Trimming removed 5 bases at V and 10 bases at J, with 15 bases between. The CDR3 extends over 13 amino acids. Here the CDR3 reads CASSQTQGPEQFF. Here the CDR3 DNA reads TGTGCCAGCAGTCAGACACAGGGACCCGAGCAGTTCTTC.

This clonotype was seen many times. The chain employs TRBV28 and TRBJ2-1; weak D call: TRBD2 (5 bases). Germline CDR1 reads MDHEN; CDR2 reads SYDVKM. Trimming took off 6 bases at V and 6 bases at J, with 9 bases between the two ends. The CDR3 consists of 12 residues. The CDR3 bases are TGTGCCAGCAGACTAGTCTCCAATGAGCAGTTCTTC. Translated: CASRLVSNEQFF.

This clonotype was detected many times. V is TRBV6-6 and J is TRBJ1-5, with D possibly being TRBD1 (6 bases). V was cut by 3 bases and J by 1 base, with 10 bases left in between. The CDR3 has 15 residues. The germline CDR1 and CDR2 sequences are MNHNY and SVGAGI (reference sequence). The CDR3 protein is CASSYGGASNQPQHF. CDR3 nucleotides: TGTGCCAGCAGTTATGGGGGGGCGAGCAATCAGCCCCAGCATTTT.

The table lists this clonotype with many counts. This chain connects TRBV3-1 to TRBJ2-1, with a possible D match to TRBD2 (6 bases). Trimming removed 4 bases from V and 7 bases from J, with 17 bases in between. Germline CDR1 LGHDT, CDR2 YNNKEL (reference sequence). The CDR3 is made up of 15 amino acids. The CDR3 region has the DNA TGTGCCAGCAGCCCCCGGCCACTAGCTGGGAATGAGCAGTTCTTC. It translates to CASSPRPLAGNEQFF.

This clonotype was seen ten or more times. The DNA of the CDR3 is TGTGCCAGCAGTGAAGTGAGTGGCGGGACGAGCTCCTACAATGAGCAGTTCTTC. Its translation is CASSEVSGGTSSYNEQFF. V usage is TRBV2 and J usage is TRBJ2-1; weak D call: TRBD2 (6 bases). V lost 1 base and J lost 0, with 16 bases in between. Germline assignment: CDR1 SNHLY and CDR2 FYNNEI. The CDR3 consists of 18 residues.

Ten or more counts support this clonotype. The J gene is TRBJ2-5, the V gene TRBV7-2, with D maybe TRBD2 (5 bases). The germline gives CDR1 SGHTA, CDR2 FQGNSA. V was clipped by 6 bases and J by 7 bases, with 21 bases between them. CDR3 length: 15 amino acids. CDR3 nucleotide sequence: TGTGCCAGCAGGTCGACGGCGGACCGAGAGGGGACCCAGTACTTC. The encoded protein is CASRSTADREGTQYF. The variable domain in full, with the rest retrieved from reference TRBV7-2 and TRBJ2-5, is GAGVSQSPSNKVTEKGKDVELRCDPISGHTALYWYRQSLGQGLEFLIYFQGNSAPDKSGLPSDRFSAERTGGSVSTLTIQRTQQEDSAVYLCASRSTADREGTQYFGPGTRLLVL.

The sample holds many counts of this clonotype. V is TRBV4-1 and J is TRBJ2-3; D is undetermined. CDR3 length equals 15 residues. The V end was cut by 1 base, the J end by 2 bases, with 10 bases between. Germline V CDR1 and CDR2: MGHRA, YSYEKL. In nucleotides, the CDR3 is TGCGCCAGCAGCCAAGGGTTCGGTTCCACAGATACGCAGTATTTT. The encoded protein is CASSQGFGSTDTQYF.

This clonotype was counted many times. The chain combines TRBV6-1 with TRBJ2-1; D possibly corresponds to TRBD2 (6 bases). Germline-derived CDR1 and CDR2 are MNHNS and SASEGT. Trimming shortened V by 11 bases and J by 2 bases, and 13 bases separated the two germline ends. CDR3 length: 13 residues. DNA of the CDR3: TGTGCCGGTAGCGGATGGGCCTACAATGAGCAGTTCTTC. As protein: CAGSGWAYNEQFF.

In regard to this clonotype: The germline gene is not matched at one end of the junction; a read error may be the cause. The chain has TRBV4-1 and TRBJ2-5; D gene unclear. The germline gives CDR1 MGHRA, CDR2 YSYEKL. CDR3 size: 15 residues. The CDR3 DNA is TGCGCCAGCAGCCACCACCGTCAGGTACCAGAGACCCACTACTTC. Translation gives CASSHHRQVPETHYF.

The table lists this clonotype with many counts. V and J are TRBV4-1 and TRBJ1-2; D possibly corresponds to TRBD1 (6 bases). Germline CDR1 is MGHRA and CDR2 is YSYEKL. This CDR3 contains 16 residues. Trimming stripped 0 bases from V and 2 bases from J, with 13 bases between. The CDR3 nucleotides are TGCGCCAGCAGCCAAGACCCTGCAGGGGCAAACTATGGCTACACCTTC. Translating gives CASSQDPAGANYGYTF.